This T cell receptor beta chain was recorded in a study of early T cells in non-severe SARS-CoV-2 infection. Germline lookup yields CDR1 SGDLS and CDR2 YYNGEE. V lost 4 bases and J 2 bases, leaving 4 bases between the germline ends. This CDR3 comprises 12 residues. Via MiXCR, TCRdb re-called the 5' RACE reads, giving one row per CDR3 protein. The data contain more than 55,000 distinct CDR3 sequences, 5.5% to 7% of them singletons. This clonotype was counted many times. This specimen consisted of whole blood, obtained at baseline. The receptor was isolated from an adult who was a healthcare worker with PCR-confirmed SARS-CoV-2 infection or an uninfected control (not recorded which). The rearrangement links TRBV9 to TRBJ2-1; no clear D gene. The chain's CDR3 is CASSLTYNEQFF. CDR3 in DNA: TGTGCCAGCAGCCTTACCTACAATGAGCAGTTCTTC.